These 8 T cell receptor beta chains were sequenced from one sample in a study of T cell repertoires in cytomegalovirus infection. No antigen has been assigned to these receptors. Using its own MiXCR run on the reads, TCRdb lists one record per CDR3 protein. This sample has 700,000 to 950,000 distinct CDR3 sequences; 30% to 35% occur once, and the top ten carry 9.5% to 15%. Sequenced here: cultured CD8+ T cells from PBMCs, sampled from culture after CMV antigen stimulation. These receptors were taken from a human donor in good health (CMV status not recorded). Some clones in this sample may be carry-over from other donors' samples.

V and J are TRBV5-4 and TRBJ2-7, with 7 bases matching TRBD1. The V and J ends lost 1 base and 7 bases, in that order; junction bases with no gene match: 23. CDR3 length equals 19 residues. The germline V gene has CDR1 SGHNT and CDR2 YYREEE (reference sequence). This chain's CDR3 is CASSLIPPGDRATGGEQYF. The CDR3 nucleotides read TGTGCCAGCAGCTTGATCCCCCCAGGAGACAGGGCGACCGGAGGAGAGCAGTACTTC.

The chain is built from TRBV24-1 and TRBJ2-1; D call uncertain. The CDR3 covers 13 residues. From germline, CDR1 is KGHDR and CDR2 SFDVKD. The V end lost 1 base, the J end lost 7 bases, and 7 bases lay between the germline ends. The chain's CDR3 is CATSDLPWNEQFF. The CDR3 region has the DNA TGTGCCACCAGTGATTTACCTTGGAATGAGCAGTTCTTC.

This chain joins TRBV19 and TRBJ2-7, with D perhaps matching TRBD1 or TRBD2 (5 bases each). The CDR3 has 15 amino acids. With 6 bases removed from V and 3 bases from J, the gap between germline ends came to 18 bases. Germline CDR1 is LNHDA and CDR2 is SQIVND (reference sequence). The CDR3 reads CASSVAGTWDYEQYF. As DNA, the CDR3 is TGTGCCAGTAGCGTCGCAGGGACCTGGGACTACGAGCAGTACTTC.

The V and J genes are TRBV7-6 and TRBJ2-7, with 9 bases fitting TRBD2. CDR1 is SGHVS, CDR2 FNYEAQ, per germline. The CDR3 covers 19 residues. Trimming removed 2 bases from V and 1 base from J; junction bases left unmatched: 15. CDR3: CASSLSASGVIPFSYEQYV. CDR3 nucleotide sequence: TGTGCCAGCAGCTTATCGGCTAGCGGGGTAATCCCTTTTTCCTACGAGCAGTACGTC.

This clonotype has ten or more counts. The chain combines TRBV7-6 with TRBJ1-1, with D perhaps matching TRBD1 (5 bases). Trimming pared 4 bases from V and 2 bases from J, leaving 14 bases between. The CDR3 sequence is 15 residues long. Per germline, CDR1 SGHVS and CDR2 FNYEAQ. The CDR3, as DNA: TGTGCCAGCAGCTCGACAGTGGGTGGAAACACTGAAGCTTTCTTT. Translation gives CASSSTVGGNTEAFF.

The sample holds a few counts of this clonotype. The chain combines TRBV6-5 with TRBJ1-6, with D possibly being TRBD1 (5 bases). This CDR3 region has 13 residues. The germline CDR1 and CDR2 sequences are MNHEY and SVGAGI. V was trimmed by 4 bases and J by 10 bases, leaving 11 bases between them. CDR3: CASSFLGESPLHF. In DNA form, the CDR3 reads TGTGCCAGCAGTTTTCTAGGGGAATCACCCCTCCACTTT.

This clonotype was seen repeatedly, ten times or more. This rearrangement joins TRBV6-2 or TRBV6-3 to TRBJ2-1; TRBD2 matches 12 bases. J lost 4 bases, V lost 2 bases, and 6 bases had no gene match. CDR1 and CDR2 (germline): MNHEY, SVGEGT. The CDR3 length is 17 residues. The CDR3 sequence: CASSYGETSGGYNEQFF. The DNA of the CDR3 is TGTGCCAGCAGTTACGGGGAGACTAGCGGGGGTTACAATGAGCAGTTCTTC.

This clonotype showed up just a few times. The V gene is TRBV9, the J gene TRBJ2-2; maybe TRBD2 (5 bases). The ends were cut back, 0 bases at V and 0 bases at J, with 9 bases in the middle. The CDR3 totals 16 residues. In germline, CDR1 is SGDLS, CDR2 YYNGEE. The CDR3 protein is CASSVGNSANTGELFF. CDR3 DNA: TGTGCCAGCAGCGTAGGGAATAGCGCGAACACCGGGGAGCTGTTTTTT.